This T cell receptor beta chain was retrieved from a study of T cell responses to AZD1222 COVID-19 vaccine. Across the whole study: Second doses were pooled across both intervals (about 4 or about 12 weeks).

This clone was picked up one time. As yet, its antigen is unknown. This CDR3 spans 14 amino acids. CDR1 and CDR2 (germline): LGHNA, YSLEER. V was shortened by 0 bases and J by 5 bases, with 10 bases between the two germline ends. General study findings and limits: No day 14 peak samples; only post-peak repertoires were characterized. Reportedly, nearly half of unique spike TCRs recognized epitopes outside B.1.351/B.1.1.7 mutations. Dominant CD4 TCR responses targeted spike regions 160-218 and 743-854.

Assay used: immunoSEQ multiplex PCR; TCRdb lists only in-frame clones, some missing. The sample includes fewer than 110,000 clones, about nine tenths seen only once; the top ten take around 4.4%. This TCR came from an adult in good health. Specimen: peripheral blood, collected on day 0 of AZD1222 vaccination. V gene TRBV4-3 combines with J gene TRBJ1-2; D not certain. CDR3 loop: CASSQETAGYGYTF. CDR3 nucleotide sequence: TGCGCCAGCAGCCAAGAAACAGCGGGGTATGGCTACACCTTC.